This paragraph covers one T cell receptor (beta chain) sequence. Sequencing was performed with immunoSEQ multiplex PCR; in TCRdb, only in-frame clones are kept and a portion is missing. The sample has under 150,000 clones; roughly 88% are singletons. The record originates from a study of blood T cell repertoires in COVID-19. Sequencing was done on a sample of peripheral blood. The clonotype was recovered from a man between 45 and 60 years old with acute or convalescent COVID-19.

The chain's CDR3 is CARGPICYGETNTEAFF. The CDR3 bases are TGTGCCAGGGGGCCCATATGTTATGGAGAGACGAACACTGAAGCTTTCTTT. The V gene is TRBV27, the J gene TRBJ1-1; D perhaps matches TRBD1 (5 bases). This CDR3 spans 17 amino acids. Trimming stripped 9 bases from V and 1 base from J, with 24 bases between. Germline lookup yields CDR1 MNHEY and CDR2 SMNVEV (reference sequence).